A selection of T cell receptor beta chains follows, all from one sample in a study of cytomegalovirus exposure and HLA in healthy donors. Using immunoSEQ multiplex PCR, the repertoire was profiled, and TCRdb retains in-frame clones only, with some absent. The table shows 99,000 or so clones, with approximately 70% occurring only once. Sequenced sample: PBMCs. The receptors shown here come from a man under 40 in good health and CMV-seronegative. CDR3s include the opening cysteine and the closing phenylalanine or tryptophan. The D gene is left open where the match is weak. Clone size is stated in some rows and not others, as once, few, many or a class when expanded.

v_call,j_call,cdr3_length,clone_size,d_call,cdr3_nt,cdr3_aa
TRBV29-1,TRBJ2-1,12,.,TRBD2,TGCAGCGGGACTAGCGGGTACAATGAGCAGTTCTTC,CSGTSGYNEQFF
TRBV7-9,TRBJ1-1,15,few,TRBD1,TGTGCCAGCAGCTGGACAGGGTTTGGGAACACTGAAGCTTTCTTT,CASSWTGFGNTEAFF
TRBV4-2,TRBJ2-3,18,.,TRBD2,TGTGCCAGCAGCCCGGATTCGTCGGGAGGCCCCTCGGCAGATACGCAGTATTTT,CASSPDSSGGPSADTQYF
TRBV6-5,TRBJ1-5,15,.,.,TGTGCCAGCAGTCCCACAGGGCATAGCAATCAGCCCCAGCATTTT,CASSPTGHSNQPQHF
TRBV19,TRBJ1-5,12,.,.,TGTGCCAGTGGACTGGGCAATCAGCCCCAGCATTTT,CASGLGNQPQHF
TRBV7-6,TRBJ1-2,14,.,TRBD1,TGTGCCAGCAGCTTAGAGGGACAGGGGGCTGGCTACACCTTC,CASSLEGQGAGYTF
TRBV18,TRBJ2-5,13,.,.,TGTGCCAGCTCCGTCGGACAGAAAGAGACCCAGTACTTC,CASSVGQKETQYF
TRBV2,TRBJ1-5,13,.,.,TGTGCCAGCAGTGATCTTAGCAATCAGCCCCAGCATTTT,CASSDLSNQPQHF
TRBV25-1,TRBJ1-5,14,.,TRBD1,TGTGCCAGCAGTGCCCCCGGGACAGGGCAGCCCCAGCATTTT,CASSAPGTGQPQHF
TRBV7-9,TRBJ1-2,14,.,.,TGTGCCAGCAGCTTAGGGACAGAAGTTCTCCGCTACACCTTC,CASSLGTEVLRYTF
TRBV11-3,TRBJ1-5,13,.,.,TGTGCCAGCAGCGCTTACCAGGGACAGCCCCAGCATTTT,CASSAYQGQPQHF
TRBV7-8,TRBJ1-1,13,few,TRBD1,TGTGCCAGCAGCCCTCTGACAGGGATTGAAGCTTTCTTT,CASSPLTGIEAFF
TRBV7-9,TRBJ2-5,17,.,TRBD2,TGTGCCAGCAGCTTTAGTGGTCTAGCGGAGCGTGCGGAGACCCAGTACTTC,CASSFSGLAERAETQYF
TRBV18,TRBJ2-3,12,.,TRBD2,TGTGCCAGCTCACCATCGGGGGGTACGCAGTATTTT,CASSPSGGTQYF
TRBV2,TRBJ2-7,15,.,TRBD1,TGTGCCAGCAGTGTCCAAGGGGGACAGGGCAAGGTGCAGTACTTC,CASSVQGGQGKVQYF
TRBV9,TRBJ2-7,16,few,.,TGTGCCAGCAGCGTAGCCGAAGCAGGGGGGTCCTACGAGCAGTACTTC,CASSVAEAGGSYEQYF
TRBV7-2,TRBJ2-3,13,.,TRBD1,TGTGCCAGCAGCTTACAGGGGGCAGATACGCAGTATTTT,CASSLQGADTQYF
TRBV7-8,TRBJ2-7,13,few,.,TGTGCCAGCAACCAGGGGCCGGCATACGAGCAGTACTTC,CASNQGPAYEQYF
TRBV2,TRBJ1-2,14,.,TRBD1,TGTGCCAGCAGTGATTGGGACAGGGGCTATGGCTACACCTTC,CASSDWDRGYGYTF
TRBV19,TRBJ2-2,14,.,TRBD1,TGTGCCAGTAGAGTAGCAGGGGGTACCGGGGAGCTGTTTTTT,CASRVAGGTGELFF
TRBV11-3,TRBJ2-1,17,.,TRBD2,TGTGCCAGCAGCTTAGATAAGCTAGCGGGAGATAGTGGTGAGCAGTTCTTC,CASSLDKLAGDSGEQFF
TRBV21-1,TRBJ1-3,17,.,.,TGTGCCAGCAGCTTGACGGGCCAGGGGGTGAGAGGAAACACCATATATTTT,CASSLTGQGVRGNTIYF
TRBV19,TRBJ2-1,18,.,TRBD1,TGTGCCAGTAGTATTGGACAGGGGGCCCTTAGCTCCTACAATGAGCAGTTCTTC,CASSIGQGALSSYNEQFF
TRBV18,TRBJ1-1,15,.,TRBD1,TGTGCCAGCTCGGTACAGGGGGCTGCGAACACTGAAGCTTTCTTT,CASSVQGAANTEAFF
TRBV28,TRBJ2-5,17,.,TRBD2,TGTGCCAGCAGTTCATTCACTAGCGGCCCCGTGGGGAGGACCCAGTACTTC,CASSSFTSGPVGRTQYF
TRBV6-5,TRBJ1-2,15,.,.,TGTGCCAGCAGTTACTCTCGGGGAATATTGAGCGGCTACACCTTC,CASSYSRGILSGYTF
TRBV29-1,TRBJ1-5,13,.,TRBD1,TGCAGCGTATCTGACAGGGCCAATCAGCCCCAGCATTTT,CSVSDRANQPQHF
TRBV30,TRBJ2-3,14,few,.,TGTGCCTGGAGTTATCCGGGTGCCACAGATACGCAGTATTTT,CAWSYPGATDTQYF
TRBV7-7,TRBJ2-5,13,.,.,TGTGCTAGCAGCTTGCGAGGGCCAGAGACCCAGTACTTC,CASSLRGPETQYF
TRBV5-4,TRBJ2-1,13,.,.,TGTGCCAGCAACGTGGGGACAAGCAATAAGCAGTTCTTC,CASNVGTSNKQFF
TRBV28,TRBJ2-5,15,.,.,TGTGCCAGCAGTTCCGGGAGTAGGGGGCGGGTGGAGCAGTACTTC,CASSSGSRGRVEQYF
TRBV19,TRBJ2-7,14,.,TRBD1,TGTGCCAGTAGTGGACAGGGTAGCTCCTACGAGCAGTACTTC,CASSGQGSSYEQYF
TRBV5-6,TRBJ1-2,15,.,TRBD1,TGTGCCAGCAGCGCCGACAGGGGGAACCTTTATGGCTACACCTTC,CASSADRGNLYGYTF
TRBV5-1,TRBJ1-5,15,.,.,TGCGCCAGCACACCCGAAAACAGGGGCAATCAGCCCCAGCATTTT,CASTPENRGNQPQHF
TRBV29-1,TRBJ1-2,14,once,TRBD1,TGCAGCGTTGATGGGGACAGGGGAAGCTATGGCTACACCTTC,CSVDGDRGSYGYTF